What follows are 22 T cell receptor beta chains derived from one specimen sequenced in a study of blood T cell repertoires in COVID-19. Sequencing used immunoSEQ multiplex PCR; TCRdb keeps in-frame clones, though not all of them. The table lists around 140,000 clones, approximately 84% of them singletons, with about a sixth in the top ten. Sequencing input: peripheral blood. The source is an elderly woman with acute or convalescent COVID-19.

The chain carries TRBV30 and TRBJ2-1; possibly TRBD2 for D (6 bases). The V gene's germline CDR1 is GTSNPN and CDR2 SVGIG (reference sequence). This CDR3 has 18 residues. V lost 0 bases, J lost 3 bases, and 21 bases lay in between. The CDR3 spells CAWSVLGKGGAHYNEQFF. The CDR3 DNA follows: TGTGCCTGGAGTGTTTTGGGGAAAGGCGGGGCCCACTACAATGAGCAGTTCTTC.

The CDR3 is CASSLQRNQETQYF. As DNA, the CDR3 is TGCGCCAGCAGCTTACAGCGGAACCAAGAGACCCAGTACTTC. The chain links TRBV5-1 to TRBJ2-5; the D gene is possibly TRBD2 (5 bases). The CDR3 length is 14 residues. Per the germline V gene, CDR1 is SGHRS and CDR2 is YFSETQ. Trimming removed 2 bases from V and 0 bases from J, with 8 bases in between.

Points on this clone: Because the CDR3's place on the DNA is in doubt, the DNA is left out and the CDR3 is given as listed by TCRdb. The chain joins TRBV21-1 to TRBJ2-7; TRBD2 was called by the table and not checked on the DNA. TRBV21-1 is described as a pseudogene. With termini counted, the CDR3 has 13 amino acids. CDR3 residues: CASVGGGNYEQYF.

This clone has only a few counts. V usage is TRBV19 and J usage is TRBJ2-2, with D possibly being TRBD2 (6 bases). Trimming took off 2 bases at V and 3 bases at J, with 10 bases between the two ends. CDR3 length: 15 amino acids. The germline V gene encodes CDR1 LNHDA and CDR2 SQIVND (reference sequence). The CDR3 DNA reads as TGTGCCAGTAGTATACGGGGGTTCGACACCGGGGAGCTGTTTTTT. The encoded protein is CASSIRGFDTGELFF.

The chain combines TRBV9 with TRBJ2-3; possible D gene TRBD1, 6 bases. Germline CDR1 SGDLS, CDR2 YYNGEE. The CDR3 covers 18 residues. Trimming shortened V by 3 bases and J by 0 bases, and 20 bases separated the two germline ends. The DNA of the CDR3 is TGTGCCAGCAGCGCCCGCCCCAGGGGATGGTCTAGCACAGATACGCAGTATTTT. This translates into CASSARPRGWSSTDTQYF.

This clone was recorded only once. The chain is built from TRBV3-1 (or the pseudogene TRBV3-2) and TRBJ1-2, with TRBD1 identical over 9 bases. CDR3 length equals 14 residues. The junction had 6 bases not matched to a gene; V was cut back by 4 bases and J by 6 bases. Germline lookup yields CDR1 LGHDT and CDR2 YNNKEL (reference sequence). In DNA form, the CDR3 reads TGTGCCAGCAGCCTCAGGACAGGGGAGCATGGCTACACCTTC. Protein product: CASSLRTGEHGYTF.

The CDR3 reads CASSTQEGAYNSPLHF. CDR3 nucleotides: TGTGCCAGTAGTACGCAGGAGGGCGCCTATAATTCACCCCTCCACTTT. The rearrangement joins TRBV19 to TRBJ1-6, with no clear D. The germline V gene has CDR1 LNHDA and CDR2 SQIVND (reference sequence). The CDR3 has 16 amino acids. V lost 4 bases and J 2 bases, leaving 12 bases between the germline ends.

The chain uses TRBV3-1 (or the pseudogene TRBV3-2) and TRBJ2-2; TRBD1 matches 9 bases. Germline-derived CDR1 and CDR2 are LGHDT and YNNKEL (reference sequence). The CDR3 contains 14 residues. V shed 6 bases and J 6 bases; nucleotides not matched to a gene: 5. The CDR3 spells CASRPTGGAGELFF. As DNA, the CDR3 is TGTGCCAGCAGACCGACAGGGGGGGCCGGGGAGCTGTTTTTT.

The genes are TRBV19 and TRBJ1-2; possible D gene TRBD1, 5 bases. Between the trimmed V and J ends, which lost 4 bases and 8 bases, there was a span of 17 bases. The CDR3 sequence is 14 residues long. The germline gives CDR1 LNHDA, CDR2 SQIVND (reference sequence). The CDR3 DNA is TGTGCCAGTAGTACCGGGACTGGGCCTGGCGGCTACACCTTC. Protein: CASSTGTGPGGYTF.

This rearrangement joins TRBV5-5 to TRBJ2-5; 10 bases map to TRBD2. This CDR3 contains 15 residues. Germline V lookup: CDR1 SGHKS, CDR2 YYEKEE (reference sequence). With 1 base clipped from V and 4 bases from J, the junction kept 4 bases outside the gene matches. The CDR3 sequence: CASSLRLAGGETQYF. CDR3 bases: TGTGCCAGCAGCTTGAGACTAGCGGGTGGAGAGACCCAGTACTTC. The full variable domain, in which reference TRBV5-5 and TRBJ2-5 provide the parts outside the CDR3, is DAGVTQSPTHLIKTRGQQVTLRCSPISGHKSVSWYQQVLGQGPQFIFQYYEKEERGRGNFPDRFSARQFPNYSSELNVNALLLGDSALYLCASSLRLAGGETQYFGPGTRLLVL.

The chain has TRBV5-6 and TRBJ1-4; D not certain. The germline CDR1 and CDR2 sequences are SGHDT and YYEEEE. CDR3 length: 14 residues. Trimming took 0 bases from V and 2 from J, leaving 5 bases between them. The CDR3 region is CASSLGSTNEKLFF. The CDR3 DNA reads TGTGCCAGCAGCTTGGGGAGCACTAATGAAAAACTGTTTTTT.

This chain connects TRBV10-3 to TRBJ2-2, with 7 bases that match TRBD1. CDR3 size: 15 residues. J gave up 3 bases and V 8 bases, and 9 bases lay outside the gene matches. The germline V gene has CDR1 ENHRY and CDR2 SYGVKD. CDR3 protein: CAIPRGSTYTGELFF. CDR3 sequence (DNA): TGTGCCATCCCCAGGGGGAGTACGTACACCGGGGAGCTGTTTTTT.

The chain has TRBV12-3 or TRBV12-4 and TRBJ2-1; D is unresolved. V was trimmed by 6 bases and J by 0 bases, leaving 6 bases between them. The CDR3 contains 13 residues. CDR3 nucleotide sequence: TGTGCCAGCAGCCTTAGCTCCTACAATGAGCAGTTCTTC. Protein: CASSLSSYNEQFF.

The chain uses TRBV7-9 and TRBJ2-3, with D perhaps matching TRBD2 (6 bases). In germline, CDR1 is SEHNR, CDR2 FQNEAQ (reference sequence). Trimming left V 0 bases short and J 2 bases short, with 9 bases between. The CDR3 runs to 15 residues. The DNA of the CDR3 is TGTGCCAGCAGCTTAGCCGGGGGAGACACAGATACGCAGTATTTT. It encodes CASSLAGGDTDTQYF.

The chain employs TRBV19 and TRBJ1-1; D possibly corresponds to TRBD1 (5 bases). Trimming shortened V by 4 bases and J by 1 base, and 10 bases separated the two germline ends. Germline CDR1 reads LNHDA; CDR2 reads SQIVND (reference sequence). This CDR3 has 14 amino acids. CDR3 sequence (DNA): TGTGCCAGTAGTACACTGACAGAGAACACTGAAGCTTTCTTT. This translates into CASSTLTENTEAFF.

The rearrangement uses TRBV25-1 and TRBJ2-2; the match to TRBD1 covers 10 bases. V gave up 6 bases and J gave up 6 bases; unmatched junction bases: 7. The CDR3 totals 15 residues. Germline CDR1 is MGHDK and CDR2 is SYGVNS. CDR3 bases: TGTGCCAGCAGCGATCACGGGACAGGGGCCGGGGAGCTGTTTTTT. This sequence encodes CASSDHGTGAGELFF.

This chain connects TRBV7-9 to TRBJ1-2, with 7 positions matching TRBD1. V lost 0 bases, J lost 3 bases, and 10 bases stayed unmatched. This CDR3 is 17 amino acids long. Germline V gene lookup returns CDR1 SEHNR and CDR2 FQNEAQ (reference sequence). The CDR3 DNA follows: TGTGCCAGCAGCTTAGCGACCCTGACAGGGCTGGACTATGGCTACACCTTC. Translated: CASSLATLTGLDYGYTF.

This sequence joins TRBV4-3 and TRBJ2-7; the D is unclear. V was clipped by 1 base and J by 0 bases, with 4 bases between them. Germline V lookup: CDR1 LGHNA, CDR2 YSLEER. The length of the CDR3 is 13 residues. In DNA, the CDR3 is TGCGCCAGCAGCCAAGGACTCTCCTACGAGCAGTACTTC. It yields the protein CASSQGLSYEQYF.

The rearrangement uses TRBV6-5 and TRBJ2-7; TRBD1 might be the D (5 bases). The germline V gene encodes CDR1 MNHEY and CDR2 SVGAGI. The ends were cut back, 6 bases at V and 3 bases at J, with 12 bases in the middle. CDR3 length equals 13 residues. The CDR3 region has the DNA TGTGCCAGCAGAGAGGACACTGACTACGAGCAGTACTTC. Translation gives CASREDTDYEQYF.

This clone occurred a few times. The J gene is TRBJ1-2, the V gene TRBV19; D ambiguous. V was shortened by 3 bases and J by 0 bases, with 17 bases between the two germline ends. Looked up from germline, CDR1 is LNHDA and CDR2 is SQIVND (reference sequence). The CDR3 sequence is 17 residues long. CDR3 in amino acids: CASSIFHGGYTNYGYTF. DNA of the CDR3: TGTGCCAGTAGTATTTTTCACGGCGGATACACTAACTATGGCTACACCTTC.

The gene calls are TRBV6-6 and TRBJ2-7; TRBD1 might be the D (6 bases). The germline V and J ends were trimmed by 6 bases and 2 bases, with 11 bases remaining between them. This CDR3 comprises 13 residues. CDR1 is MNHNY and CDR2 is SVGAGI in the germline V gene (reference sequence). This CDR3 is CASREQGTYEQYF. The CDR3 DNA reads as TGTGCCAGCAGAGAACAGGGAACCTACGAGCAGTACTTC.

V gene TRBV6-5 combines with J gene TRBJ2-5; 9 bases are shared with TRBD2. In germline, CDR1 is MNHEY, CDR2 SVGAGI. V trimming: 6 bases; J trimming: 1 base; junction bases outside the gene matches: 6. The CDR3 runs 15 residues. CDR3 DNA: TGTGCCAGCAGAAGCAGCGGGGGGCCCCAAGAGACCCAGTACTTC. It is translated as CASRSSGGPQETQYF.